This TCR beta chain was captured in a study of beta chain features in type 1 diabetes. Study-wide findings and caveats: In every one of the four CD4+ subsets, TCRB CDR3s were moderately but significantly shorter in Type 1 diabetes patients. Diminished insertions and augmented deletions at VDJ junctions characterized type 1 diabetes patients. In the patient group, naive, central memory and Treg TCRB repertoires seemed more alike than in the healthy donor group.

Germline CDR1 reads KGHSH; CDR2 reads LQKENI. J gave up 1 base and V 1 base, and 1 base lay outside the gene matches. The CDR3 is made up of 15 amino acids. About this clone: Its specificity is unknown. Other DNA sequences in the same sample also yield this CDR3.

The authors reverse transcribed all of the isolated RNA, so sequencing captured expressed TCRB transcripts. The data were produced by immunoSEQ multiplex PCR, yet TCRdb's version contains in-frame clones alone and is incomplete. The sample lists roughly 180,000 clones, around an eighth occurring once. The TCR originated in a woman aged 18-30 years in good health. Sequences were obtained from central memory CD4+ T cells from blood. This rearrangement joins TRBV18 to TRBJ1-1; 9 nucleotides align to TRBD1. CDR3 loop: CASSPRTGENTEAFF. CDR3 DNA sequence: TGTGCCAGCTCACCACGGACAGGGGAGAACACTGAAGCTTTCTTT.